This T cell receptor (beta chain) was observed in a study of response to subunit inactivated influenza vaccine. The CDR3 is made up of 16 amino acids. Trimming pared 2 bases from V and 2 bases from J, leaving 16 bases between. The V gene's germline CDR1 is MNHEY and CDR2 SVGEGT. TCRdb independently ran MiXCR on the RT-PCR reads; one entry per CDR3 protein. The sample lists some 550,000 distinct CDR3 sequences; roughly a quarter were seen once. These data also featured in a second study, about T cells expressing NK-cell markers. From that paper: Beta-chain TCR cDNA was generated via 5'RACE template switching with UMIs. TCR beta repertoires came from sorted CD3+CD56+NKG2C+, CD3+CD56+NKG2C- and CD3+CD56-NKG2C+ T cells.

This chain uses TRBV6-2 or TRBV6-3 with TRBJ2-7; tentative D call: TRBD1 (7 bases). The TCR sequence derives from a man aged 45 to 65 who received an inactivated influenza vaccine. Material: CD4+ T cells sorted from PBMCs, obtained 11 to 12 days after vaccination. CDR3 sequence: CASSYGAGQKTYEQYF. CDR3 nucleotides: TGTGCCAGCAGTTACGGGGCGGGACAGAAAACCTACGAGCAGTACTTC.